A single T cell receptor beta chain is shown here with its context. Measured with immunoSEQ multiplex PCR; TCRdb has only the in-frame clones, and not every one. The table shows 25,000 to 35,000 clones, with about 85% occurring only once. V was clipped by 0 bases and J by 1 base, with 15 bases between them. Germline V gene lookup returns CDR1 LNHNV and CDR2 YYDKDF (reference sequence). The CDR3 is 17 amino acids. This specimen comes from a study of PD-1 blockade in classical Hodgkin lymphoma. All trial patients relapsed after autologous stem cell transplantation. It was by magnetic negative selection that CD4+ T cells were purified from thawed PBMCs.

This sample comprised CD4+ T cells from blood, obtained at baseline. The sequence came from a human donor with classical Hodgkin lymphoma. The chain recombines TRBV15 with TRBJ1-1; D perhaps matches TRBD1 (5 bases). The CDR3 DNA sequence: TGTGCCACCAGCAGAGAGTCTGGGGGACTTGGGAACACTGAAGCTTTCTTT. The encoded protein is CATSRESGGLGNTEAFF.